This T cell receptor (beta chain) was documented in a study of Graves' ophthalmopathy and Graves' hyperthyroidism. Transcripts of RNA were the source for amplifying TCR beta CDR3 regions. HTBI-primed first-round RT-PCR preceded second-round multiplex PCR. TCRdb re-called the multiplex PCR reads with MiXCR, one entry per CDR3 protein. This sample yields some 350,000 distinct CDR3 sequences, of which 15% to 20% are seen a single time; roughly 2.3% belongs to the top ten. Germline V lookup: CDR1 SQVTM, CDR2 ANQGSEA. CDR3 size: 13 residues. V was cut by 5 bases and J by 11 bases, with 21 bases left in between. This clonotype was picked up many times.

Sequencing used peripheral blood. V is TRBV29-1 and J is TRBJ1-1; D gene unclear. The clonotype was recovered from an adult woman with stable Graves' hyperthyroidism. CDR3 bases: TGCAGCGTTTGGTTACGTGGCGATACTAGGGCTTTCTTT. Translation: CSVWLRGDTRAFF.